This T cell receptor beta chain is drawn from a study of post-analysis software for immune sequencing data (dated by TCRdb to between 2014 and 2017). For the study in its entirety: Disease courses on record covered relapsing-remitting, secondary progressive and progressive-relapsing multiple sclerosis, though some patients had no subtype annotation. Patient repertoires were compared against roughly 10 previously published healthy control repertoires from donors aged roughly 6 to 27 years. A subset of samples was prepared in parallel using single-end sample barcoding, then pooled and co-amplified after Illumina adapter ligation.

For this clonotype: What antigen it recognizes has not been identified. Base qualities are not provided; no much larger clone lies one nucleotide away.

Library method: PCR. These reads were obtained on an Illumina HiSeq 2500. To reduce PCR and sequencing biases, unique molecular identifiers were incorporated into the TCR beta cDNA libraries. Per 1 to 10 million input T cells, approximately 500,000 cDNA molecules were obtained, such that each molecule approximated one T cell. The same protocol used for the earlier healthy control dataset was applied to prepare and sequence the patient libraries. Samples belonging to the same batch were prepared together, multiplexed and sequenced on a shared HiSeq lane. The study's own analysis went as follows. MIGEC handled the raw barcoded reads, throwing out single-read molecular identifier groups before consensus assembly and CDR3 extraction. VDJtools was used for post-analysis of the clonotype tables, with diversity normalized by down-sampling every dataset to the smallest sample size. Repertoire overlap clustering matched CDR3 amino acid but not nucleotide sequences to correct batch-related cross-sample contamination. The public reads were quality trimmed at Q25 with fastp and then assembled into clones with MiXCR by TCRdb, keeping productive beta chains. One record per CDR3 amino acid sequence lists the most common genes and DNA. In this record, the V and J calls reflect TCRdb's handling and not the investigators' own analysis. Recorded for this sample are hundreds of thousands of distinct CDR3 sequences; 25% to 30% of them occurred a single time. Together, the top ten hold 0.56% of the sample.

To demonstrate the VDJtools post-analysis software, the study profiled TCR beta repertoires from the peripheral blood of about a dozen young patients with multiple sclerosis. The patients with multiple sclerosis were children and adolescents between roughly 6 and 17 years of age. Study-level results and caveats: Several TRBV segments, including TRBV5-6, TRBV5-1 and TRBV20-1, were significantly more frequent in patients than controls. Direct clustering with F measure revealed strong co-clustering of samples prepared in the same batch, which led to a batch-effect correction. Compared with controls, multiple sclerosis patients had significantly lower normalized Chao1 diversity, a finding suggesting substantial peripheral T-cell clonal expansion. The control group was slightly older than the multiple sclerosis patient group.

The CDR3 sequence holds 15 residues, the cysteine and phenylalanine included. Only the CDR3 portion is preserved as DNA: 45 bases, with reading frame beginning at the first base. V has 2 bases trimmed and J has 2 bases trimmed; junction bases matching no gene number 6. CDR1 and CDR2 were assigned from the germline V gene as SNHLY and FYNNEI. The specimen sequenced was blood. The receptor was derived from a girl between 10 and 17 years old with multiple sclerosis. The V and J genes are TRBV2 and TRBJ2-7; TRBD2 fits 7 bases in the junction. CDR3 sequence: CASSELSSGPYEQYF. The DNA sequence reads TGTGCCAGCAGTGAATTGTCTAGCGGACCCTACGAGCAGTACTTC.